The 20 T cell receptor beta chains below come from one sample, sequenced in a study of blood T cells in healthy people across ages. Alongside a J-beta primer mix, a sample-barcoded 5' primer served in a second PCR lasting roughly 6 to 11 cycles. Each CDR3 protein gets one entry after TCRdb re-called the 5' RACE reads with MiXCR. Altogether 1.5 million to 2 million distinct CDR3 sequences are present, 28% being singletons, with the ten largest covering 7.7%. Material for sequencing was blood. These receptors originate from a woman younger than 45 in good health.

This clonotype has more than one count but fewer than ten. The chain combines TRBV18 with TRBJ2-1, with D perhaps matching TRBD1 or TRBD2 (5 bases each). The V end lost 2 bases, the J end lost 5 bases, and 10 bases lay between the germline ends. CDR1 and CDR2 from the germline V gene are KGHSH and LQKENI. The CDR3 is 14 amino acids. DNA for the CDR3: TGTGCCAGCTCACCAGGGACGGTCGACAATGAGCAGTTCTTC. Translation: CASSPGTVDNEQFF.

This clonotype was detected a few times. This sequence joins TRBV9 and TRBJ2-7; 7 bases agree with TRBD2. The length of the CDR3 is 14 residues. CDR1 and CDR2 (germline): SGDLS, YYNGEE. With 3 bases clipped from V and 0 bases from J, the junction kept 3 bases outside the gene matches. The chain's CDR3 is CASSAAGSSYEQYF. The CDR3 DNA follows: TGTGCCAGCAGCGCAGCGGGGAGCTCCTACGAGCAGTACTTC.

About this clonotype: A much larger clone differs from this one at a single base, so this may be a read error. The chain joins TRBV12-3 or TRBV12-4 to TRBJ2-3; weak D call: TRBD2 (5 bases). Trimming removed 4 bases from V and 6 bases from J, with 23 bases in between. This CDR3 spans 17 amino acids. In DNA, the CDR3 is TGTGCCAGCAGTTCCCCCCACGGGGTATCTAGTAGGGATACGCAGTATTTT. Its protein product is CASSSPHGVSSRDTQYF.

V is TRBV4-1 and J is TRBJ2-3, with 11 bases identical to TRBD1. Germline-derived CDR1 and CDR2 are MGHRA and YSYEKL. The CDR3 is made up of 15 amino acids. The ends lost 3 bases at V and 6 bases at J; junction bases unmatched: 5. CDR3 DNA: TGCGCCAGCAGCCAGCCGGGACAGGGGGGTGATACGCAGTATTTT. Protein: CASSQPGQGGDTQYF.

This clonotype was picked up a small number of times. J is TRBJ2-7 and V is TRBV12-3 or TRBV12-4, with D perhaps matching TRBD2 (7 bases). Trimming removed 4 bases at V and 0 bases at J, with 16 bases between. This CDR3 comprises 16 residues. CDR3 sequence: CASSSHQAGASYEQYF. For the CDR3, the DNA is TGTGCCAGCAGTTCCCATCAGGCGGGGGCCTCCTACGAGCAGTACTTC.

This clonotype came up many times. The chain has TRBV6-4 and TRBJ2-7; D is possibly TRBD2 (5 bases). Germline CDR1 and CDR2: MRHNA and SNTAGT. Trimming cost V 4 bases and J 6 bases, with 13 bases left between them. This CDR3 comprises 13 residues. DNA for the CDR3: TGTGCCAGCAGTGTTTCCCTAGCCGCCGAGCAGTACTTC. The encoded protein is CASSVSLAAEQYF.

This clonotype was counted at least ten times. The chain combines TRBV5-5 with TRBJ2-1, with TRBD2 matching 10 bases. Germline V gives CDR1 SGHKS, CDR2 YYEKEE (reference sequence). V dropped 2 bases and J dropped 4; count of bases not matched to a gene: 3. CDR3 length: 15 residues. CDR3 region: CASSFSGGGYNEQFF. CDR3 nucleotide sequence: TGTGCCAGCAGCTTCAGCGGGGGGGGGTACAATGAGCAGTTCTTC. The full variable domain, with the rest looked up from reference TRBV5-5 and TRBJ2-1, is DAGVTQSPTHLIKTRGQQVTLRCSPISGHKSVSWYQQVLGQGPQFIFQYYEKEERGRGNFPDRFSARQFPNYSSELNVNALLLGDSALYLCASSFSGGGYNEQFFGPGTRLTVL.

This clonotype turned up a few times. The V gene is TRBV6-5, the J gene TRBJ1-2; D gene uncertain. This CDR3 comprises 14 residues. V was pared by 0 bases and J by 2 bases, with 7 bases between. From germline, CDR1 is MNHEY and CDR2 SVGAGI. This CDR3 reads CASSYSTLNYGYTF. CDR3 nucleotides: TGTGCCAGCAGTTACTCGACGCTAAACTATGGCTACACCTTC.

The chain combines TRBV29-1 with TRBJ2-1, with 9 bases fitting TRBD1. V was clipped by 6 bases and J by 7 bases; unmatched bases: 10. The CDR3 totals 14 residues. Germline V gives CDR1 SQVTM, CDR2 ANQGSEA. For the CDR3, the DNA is TGCAGCGTCGATCCGGGACAGGGTTCGAATGAGCAGTTCTTC. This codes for CSVDPGQGSNEQFF.

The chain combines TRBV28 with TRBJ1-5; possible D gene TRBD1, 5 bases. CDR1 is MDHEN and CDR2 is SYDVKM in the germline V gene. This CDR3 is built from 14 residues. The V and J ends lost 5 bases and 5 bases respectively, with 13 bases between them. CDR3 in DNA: TGTGCCAGCAGTAAAGCGGGGCCGCATCAGCCCCAGCATTTT. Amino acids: CASSKAGPHQPQHF.

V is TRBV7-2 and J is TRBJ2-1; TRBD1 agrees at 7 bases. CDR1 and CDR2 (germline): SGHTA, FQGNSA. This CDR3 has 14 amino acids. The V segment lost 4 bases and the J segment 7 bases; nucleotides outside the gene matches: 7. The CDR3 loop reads CASSSSGTANEQFF. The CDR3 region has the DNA TGTGCCAGCAGCTCTTCCGGGACAGCTAATGAGCAGTTCTTC.

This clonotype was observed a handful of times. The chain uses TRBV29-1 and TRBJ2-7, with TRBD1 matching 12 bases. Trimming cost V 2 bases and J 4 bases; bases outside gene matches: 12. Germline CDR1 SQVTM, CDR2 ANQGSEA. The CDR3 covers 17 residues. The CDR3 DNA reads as TGCAGCGTTGAATTGGGGAGTGGGACAGGGGGCGCTTACGAGCAGTACTTC. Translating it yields CSVELGSGTGGAYEQYF.

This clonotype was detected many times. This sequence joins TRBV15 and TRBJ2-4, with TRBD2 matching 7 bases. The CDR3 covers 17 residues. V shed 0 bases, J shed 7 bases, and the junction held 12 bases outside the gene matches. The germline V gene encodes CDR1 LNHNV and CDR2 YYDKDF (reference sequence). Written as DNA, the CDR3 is TGTGCCACCAGCAGAGATAGTCTGGGAGCGGGAAGGAACATTCAGTACTTC. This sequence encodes CATSRDSLGAGRNIQYF.

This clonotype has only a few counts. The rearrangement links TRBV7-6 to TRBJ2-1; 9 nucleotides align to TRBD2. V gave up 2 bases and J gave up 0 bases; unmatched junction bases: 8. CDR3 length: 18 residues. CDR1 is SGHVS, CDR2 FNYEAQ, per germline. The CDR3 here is CASSLFSGGTISYNEQFF. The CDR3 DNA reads TGTGCCAGCAGCTTATTCAGCGGGGGGACGATCTCCTACAATGAGCAGTTCTTC.

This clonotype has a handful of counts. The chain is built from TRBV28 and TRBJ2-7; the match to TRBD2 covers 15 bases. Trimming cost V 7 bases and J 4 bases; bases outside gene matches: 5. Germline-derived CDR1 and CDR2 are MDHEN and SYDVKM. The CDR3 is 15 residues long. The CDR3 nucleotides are TGTGCCAGCACCCTTGGGACTAGCGGGAGGTACGAGCAGTACTTC. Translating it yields CASTLGTSGRYEQYF.

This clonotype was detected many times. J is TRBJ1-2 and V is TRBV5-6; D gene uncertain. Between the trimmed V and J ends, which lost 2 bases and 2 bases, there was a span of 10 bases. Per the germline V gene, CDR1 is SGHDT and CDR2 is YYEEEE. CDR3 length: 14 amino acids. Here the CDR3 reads CASSFPRSNYGYTF. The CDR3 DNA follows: TGTGCCAGCAGCTTCCCTCGCTCGAACTATGGCTACACCTTC.

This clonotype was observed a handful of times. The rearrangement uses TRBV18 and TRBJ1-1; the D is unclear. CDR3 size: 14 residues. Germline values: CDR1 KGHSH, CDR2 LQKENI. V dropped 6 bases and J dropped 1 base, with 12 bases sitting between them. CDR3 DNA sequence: TGTGCCAGCTCCCGAGGGAGAGAGAACACTGAAGCTTTCTTT. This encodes CASSRGRENTEAFF.

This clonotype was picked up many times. CDR3 nucleotides: TGCGCCAGCAGACTTCTCGGGGTTCGGGAGACCCAGTACTTC. This gives the protein CASRLLGVRETQYF. This sequence joins TRBV5-1 and TRBJ2-5; possible D gene TRBD2, 5 bases. CDR3 length equals 14 residues. The germline V gene has CDR1 SGHRS and CDR2 YFSETQ. Trimming stripped 5 bases from V and 5 bases from J, with 16 bases between.

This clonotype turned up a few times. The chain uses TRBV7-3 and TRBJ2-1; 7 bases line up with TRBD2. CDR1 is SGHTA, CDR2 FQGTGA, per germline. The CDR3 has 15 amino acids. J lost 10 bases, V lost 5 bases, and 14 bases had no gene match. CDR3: CASSPNSGGTGEQFF. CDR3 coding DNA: TGTGCCAGCAGCCCAAATTCGGGGGGTACGGGAGAGCAGTTCTTC.

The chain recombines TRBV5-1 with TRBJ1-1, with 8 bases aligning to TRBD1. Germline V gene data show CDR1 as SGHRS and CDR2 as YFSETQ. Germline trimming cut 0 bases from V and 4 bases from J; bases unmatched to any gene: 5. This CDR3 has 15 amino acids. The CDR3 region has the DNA TGCGCCAGCAGCTTGGGGACAGGGTCGAGCACTGAAGCTTTCTTT. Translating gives CASSLGTGSSTEAFF. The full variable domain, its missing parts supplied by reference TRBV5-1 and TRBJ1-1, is KAGVTQTPRYLIKTRGQQVTLSCSPISGHRSVSWYQQTPGQGLQFLFEYFSETQRNKGNFPGRFSGRQFSNSRSEMNVSTLELGDSALYLCASSLGTGSSTEAFFGQGTRLTVV.